This TCR beta chain was found in a study of T cell responses to AZD1222 COVID-19 vaccine. Study-level points and caveats: Mostly white British, mostly female donors; authors suggested clonal diversity may be underestimated.

Trimming shortened V by 2 bases and J by 4 bases, and 6 bases separated the two germline ends. The CDR3 runs to 12 residues. Germline values: CDR1 PRHDT, CDR2 FYEKMQ (reference sequence). The table lists this clone with a count of one. The target antigen is unknown. Clones were sequenced by immunoSEQ multiplex PCR, and TCRdb holds only the in-frame ones, with some missing. This table holds more than 70,000 clones, about nine tenths found once. The source was peripheral blood, collected 28 days after the second AZD1222 dose. This sequence joins TRBV13 and TRBJ2-7; no clear D. This receptor was identified in an adult who received the AZD1222 COVID-19 vaccine. CDR3: CASSLRSYEQYF. In DNA, the CDR3 is TGTGCCAGCAGCTTACGGTCTTACGAGCAGTACTTC.